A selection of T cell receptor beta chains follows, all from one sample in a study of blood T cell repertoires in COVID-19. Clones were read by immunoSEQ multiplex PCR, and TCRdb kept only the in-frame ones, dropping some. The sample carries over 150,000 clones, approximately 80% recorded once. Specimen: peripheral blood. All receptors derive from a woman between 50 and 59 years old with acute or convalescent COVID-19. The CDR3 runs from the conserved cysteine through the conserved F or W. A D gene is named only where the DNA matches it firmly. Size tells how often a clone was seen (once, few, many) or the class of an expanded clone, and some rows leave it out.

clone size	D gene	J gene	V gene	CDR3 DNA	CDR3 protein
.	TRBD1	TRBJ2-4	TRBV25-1	TGTGCCAGCAGTGTACAGGGGACGGGAAACATTCAGTACTTC	CASSVQGTGNIQYF
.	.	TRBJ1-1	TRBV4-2	TGTGCCAGCAGCCGCGACCAGGGCCGCGGCACTGAAGCTTTCTTT	CASSRDQGRGTEAFF
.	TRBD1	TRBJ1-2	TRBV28	TGTGCCAGCAACCCGCAGGACAGGGGTCTCGCTGGCTACACCTTC	CASNPQDRGLAGYTF
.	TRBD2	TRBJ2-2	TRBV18	TGTGCCAGCTCAGGCGGGAGGGCCGGAACCGGGGAGCTGTTTTTT	CASSGGRAGTGELFF
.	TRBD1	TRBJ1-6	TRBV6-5	TGTGCCAGCAGTTACTCCGGGACAGCCAATTCACCCCTCCACTTT	CASSYSGTANSPLHF
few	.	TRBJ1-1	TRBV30	TGTGCCTGGAGTGTACGGGGGGAAACTGAAGCTTTCTTT	CAWSVRGETEAFF
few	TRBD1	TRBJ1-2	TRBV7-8	TGTGCCAGCAGCTGGGGGGAGGCCCGACAGGGGGCCTATGGCTACACCTTC	CASSWGEARQGAYGYTF
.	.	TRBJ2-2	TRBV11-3	TGTGCCAGCAGCTTAAGGGGCCAGACCGACACCGGGGAGCTGTTTTTT	CASSLRGQTDTGELFF
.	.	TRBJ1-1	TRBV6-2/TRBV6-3	TGTGCCAGCAGTCGCGGGGTAGAAGCTTTCTTT	CASSRGVEAFF
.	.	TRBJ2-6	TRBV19	TGTGCCAGTAGTACTACTGGGGCCAACGTCCTGACTTTC	CASSTTGANVLTF
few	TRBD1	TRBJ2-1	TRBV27	TGTGCCAGCAGTTATATTGGGGTCCAGGGGGCGGACAATGAGCAGTTCTTC	CASSYIGVQGADNEQFF
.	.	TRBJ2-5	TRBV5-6	TGTGCCAGCAGCCAAGGACCGGGGGAGACCCAGTACTTC	CASSQGPGETQYF
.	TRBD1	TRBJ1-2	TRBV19	TGTGCCAGTAGCTTGGGACAGCTTAACTATGGCTACACCTTC	CASSLGQLNYGYTF
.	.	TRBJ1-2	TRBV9	TGTGCCAGCAGCGTCGGGCAGGGAGGGGGCTATGGCTACACCTTC	CASSVGQGGGYGYTF
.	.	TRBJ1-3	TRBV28	TGTGCCAGCAGCTCGTACCAGGGGAGCTCCTCTGGAAACACCATATATTTT	CASSSYQGSSSGNTIYF
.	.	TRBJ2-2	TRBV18	TGTGCCAGCTCACCAGGAACTAGCAACACCGGGGAGCTGTTTTTT	CASSPGTSNTGELFF
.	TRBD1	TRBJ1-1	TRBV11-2	TGTGCCAGCAGCTTTGGACAGGGTATCATGGACACTGAAGCTTTCTTT	CASSFGQGIMDTEAFF
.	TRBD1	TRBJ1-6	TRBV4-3	TGCGCCAGCAGCCAAGAACAGGGGTCTTTGGGTTCACCCCTCCACTTT	CASSQEQGSLGSPLHF
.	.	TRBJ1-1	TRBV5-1	TGCGCCAGCAGCTTGGTCCAGAGGATGAACACTGAAGCTTTCTTT	CASSLVQRMNTEAFF
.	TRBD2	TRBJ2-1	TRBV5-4	TGTGCCAGCAGCTTGGACTCAAACGGGGGGAACTACAATGAGCAGTTCTTC	CASSLDSNGGNYNEQFF
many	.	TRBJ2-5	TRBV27	TGTGCCAGCAGTTTAACTGGAGGGAGTTCTTATGGGACCCAGTACTTC	CASSLTGGSSYGTQYF
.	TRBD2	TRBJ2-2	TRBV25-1	TGTGCCAGCAGTAACTCCCTAGCGGGGTTAACCGGGGAGCTGTTTTTT	CASSNSLAGLTGELFF